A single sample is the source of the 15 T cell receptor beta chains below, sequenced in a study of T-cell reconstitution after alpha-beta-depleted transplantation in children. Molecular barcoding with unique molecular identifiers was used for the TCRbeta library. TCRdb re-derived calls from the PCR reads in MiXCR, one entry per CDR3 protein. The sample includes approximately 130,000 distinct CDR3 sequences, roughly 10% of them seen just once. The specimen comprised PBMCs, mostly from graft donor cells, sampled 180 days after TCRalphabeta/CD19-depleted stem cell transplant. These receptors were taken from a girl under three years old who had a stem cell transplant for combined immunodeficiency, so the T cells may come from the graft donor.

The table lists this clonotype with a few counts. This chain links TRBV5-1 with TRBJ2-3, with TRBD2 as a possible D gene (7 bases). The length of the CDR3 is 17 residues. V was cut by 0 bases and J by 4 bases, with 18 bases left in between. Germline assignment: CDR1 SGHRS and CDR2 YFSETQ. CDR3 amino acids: CASSLGSGGLRADTQYF. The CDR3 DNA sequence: TGCGCCAGCAGCTTGGGATCGGGGGGCCTACGGGCAGATACGCAGTATTTT.

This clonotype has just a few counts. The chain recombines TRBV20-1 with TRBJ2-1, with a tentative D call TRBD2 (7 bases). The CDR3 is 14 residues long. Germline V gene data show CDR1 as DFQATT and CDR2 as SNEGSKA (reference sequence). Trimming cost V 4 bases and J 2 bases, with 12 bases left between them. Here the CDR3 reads CSAKRGGPYNEQFF. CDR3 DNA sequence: TGCAGTGCTAAGAGGGGGGGCCCCTACAATGAGCAGTTCTTC.

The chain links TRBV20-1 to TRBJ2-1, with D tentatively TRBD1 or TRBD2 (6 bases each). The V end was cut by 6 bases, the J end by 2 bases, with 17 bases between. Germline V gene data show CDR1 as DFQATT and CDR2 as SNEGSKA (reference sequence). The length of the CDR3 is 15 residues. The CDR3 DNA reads TGCAGTGCGACGTCAAGGGGGGAACCCTACAATGAGCAGTTCTTC. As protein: CSATSRGEPYNEQFF.

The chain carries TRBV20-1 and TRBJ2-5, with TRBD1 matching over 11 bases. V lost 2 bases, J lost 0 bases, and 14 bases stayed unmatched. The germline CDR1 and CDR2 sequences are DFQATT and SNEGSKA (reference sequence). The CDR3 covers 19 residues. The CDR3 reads CSARSWGQGGGPYQETQYF. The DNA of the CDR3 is TGCAGTGCTAGATCTTGGGGACAGGGGGGCGGCCCCTACCAAGAGACCCAGTACTTC.

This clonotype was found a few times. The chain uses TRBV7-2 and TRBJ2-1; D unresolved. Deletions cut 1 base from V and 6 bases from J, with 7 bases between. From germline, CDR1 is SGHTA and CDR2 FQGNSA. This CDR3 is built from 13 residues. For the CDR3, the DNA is TGTGCCAGCAGCTTAGACGCCGGCAATGAGCAGTTCTTC. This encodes CASSLDAGNEQFF.

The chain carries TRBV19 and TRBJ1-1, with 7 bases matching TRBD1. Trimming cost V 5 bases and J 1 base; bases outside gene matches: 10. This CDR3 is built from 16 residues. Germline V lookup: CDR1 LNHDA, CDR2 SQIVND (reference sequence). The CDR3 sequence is CASSPPGRGPNTEAFF. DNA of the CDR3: TGTGCCAGTAGTCCCCCTGGGAGGGGGCCGAACACTGAAGCTTTCTTT.

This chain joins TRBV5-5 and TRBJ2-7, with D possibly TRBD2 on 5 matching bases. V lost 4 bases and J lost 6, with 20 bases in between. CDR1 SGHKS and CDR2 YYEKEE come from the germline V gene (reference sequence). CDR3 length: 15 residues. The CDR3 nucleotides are TGTGCCAGCAGCAAATTTACCGGGGTGCTTGGCGAGCAGTACTTC. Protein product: CASSKFTGVLGEQYF.

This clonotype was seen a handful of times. The DNA for the CDR3 is TGTGCCATCAGTGTCACAGTCTACGAGCAGTACTTC. As protein: CAISVTVYEQYF. The rearrangement links TRBV10-3 to TRBJ2-7; D is unresolved. Between the trimmed V and J ends, which lost 4 bases and 3 bases, there was a span of 7 bases. The CDR3 is made up of 12 amino acids. Per the germline V gene, CDR1 is ENHRY and CDR2 is SYGVKD.

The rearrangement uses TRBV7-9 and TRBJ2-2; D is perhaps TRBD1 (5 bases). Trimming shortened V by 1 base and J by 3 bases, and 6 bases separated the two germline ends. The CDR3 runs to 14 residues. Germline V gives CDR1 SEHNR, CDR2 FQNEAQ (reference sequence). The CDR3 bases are TGTGCCAGCAGCTTAGTACAGGACACCGGGGAGCTGTTTTTT. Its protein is CASSLVQDTGELFF.

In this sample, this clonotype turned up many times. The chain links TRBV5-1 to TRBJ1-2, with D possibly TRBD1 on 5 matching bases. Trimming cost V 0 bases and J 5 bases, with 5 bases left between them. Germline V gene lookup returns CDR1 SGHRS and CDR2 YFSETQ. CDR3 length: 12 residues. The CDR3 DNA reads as TGCGCCAGCAGCTTGGAGGGGTATGGCTACACCTTC. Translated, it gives CASSLEGYGYTF.

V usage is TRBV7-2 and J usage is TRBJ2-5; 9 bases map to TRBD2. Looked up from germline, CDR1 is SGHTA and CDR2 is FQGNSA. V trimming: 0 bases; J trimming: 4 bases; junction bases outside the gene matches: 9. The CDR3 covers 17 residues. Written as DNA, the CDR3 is TGTGCCAGCAGCTTAGCGCTAGCGGGAATAGGGGGAGAGACCCAGTACTTC. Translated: CASSLALAGIGGETQYF.

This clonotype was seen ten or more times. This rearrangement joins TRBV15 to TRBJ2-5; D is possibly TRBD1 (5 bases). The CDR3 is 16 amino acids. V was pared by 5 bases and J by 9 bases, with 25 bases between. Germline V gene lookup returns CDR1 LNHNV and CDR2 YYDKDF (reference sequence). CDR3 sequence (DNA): TGTGCCACCAGCGAGCCTCGACAAGGGGTGGGTGGGGCCCAGTACTTC. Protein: CATSEPRQGVGGAQYF.

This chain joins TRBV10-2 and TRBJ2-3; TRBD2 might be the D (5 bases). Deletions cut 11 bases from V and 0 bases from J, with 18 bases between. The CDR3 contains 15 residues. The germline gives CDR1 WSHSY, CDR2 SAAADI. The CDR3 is CACKDAGYSTDTQYF. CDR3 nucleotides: TGCGCCTGCAAGGATGCGGGTTATAGCACAGATACGCAGTATTTT.

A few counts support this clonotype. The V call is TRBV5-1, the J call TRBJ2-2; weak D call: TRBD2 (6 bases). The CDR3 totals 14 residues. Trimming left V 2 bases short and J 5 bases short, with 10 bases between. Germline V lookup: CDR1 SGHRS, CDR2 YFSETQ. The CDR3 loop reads CASSFGRETGELFF. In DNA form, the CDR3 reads TGCGCCAGCAGCTTTGGGCGGGAAACCGGGGAGCTGTTTTTT.

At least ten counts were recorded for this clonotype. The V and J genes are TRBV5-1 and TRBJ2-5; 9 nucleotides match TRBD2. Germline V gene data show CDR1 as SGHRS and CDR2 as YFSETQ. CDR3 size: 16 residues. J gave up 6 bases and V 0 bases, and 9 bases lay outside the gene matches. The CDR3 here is CASSLDSGGLLKTQYF. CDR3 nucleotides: TGCGCCAGCAGCTTGGATAGCGGGGGCCTCCTAAAGACCCAGTACTTC.